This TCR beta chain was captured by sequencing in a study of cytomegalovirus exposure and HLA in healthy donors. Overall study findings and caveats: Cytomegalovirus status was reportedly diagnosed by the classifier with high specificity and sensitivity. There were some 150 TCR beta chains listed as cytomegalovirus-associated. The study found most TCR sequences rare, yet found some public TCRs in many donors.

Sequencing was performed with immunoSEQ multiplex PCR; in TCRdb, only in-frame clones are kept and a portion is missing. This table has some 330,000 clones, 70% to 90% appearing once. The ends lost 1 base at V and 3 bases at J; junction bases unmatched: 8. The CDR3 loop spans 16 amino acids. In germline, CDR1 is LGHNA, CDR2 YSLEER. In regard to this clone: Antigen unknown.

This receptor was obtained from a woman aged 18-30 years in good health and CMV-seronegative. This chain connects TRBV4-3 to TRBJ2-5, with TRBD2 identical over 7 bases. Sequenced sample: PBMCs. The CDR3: CASSQGSLSGEETQYF. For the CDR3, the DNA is TGCGCCAGCAGCCAAGGGAGCCTAAGCGGGGAAGAGACCCAGTACTTC.